This T cell receptor (beta chain) was identified during a study of high-grade serous ovarian cancer treatment subgroups. Note on this clone: The antigen remains unidentified.

Profiled with immunoSEQ multiplex PCR; TCRdb holds only in-frame clones, not every one. Of around 6,800 clones in the sample, 70% to 80% are singletons; the top ten hold more than 9%. V lost 7 bases to trimming and J lost 11 bases; unmatched junction nucleotides: 7. Germline assignment: CDR1 MDHEN and CDR2 SYDVKM. The CDR3 contains 13 residues. Study findings and constraints: CDR1 and CDR2 were left unanalyzed; analyses focused on CDR3.

The tumor samples were collected prior to definitive surgery or chemotherapy. The TCR sequence derives from a human donor with high-grade serous ovarian cancer. Sequenced: tumor tissue. V and J are TRBV28 and TRBJ2-5; 13 bases are shared with TRBD2. The CDR3 DNA reads as TGTGCCAGCAAAGGACTAGCGGGAGTTCGGCAGTACTTC. This codes for CASKGLAGVRQYF.